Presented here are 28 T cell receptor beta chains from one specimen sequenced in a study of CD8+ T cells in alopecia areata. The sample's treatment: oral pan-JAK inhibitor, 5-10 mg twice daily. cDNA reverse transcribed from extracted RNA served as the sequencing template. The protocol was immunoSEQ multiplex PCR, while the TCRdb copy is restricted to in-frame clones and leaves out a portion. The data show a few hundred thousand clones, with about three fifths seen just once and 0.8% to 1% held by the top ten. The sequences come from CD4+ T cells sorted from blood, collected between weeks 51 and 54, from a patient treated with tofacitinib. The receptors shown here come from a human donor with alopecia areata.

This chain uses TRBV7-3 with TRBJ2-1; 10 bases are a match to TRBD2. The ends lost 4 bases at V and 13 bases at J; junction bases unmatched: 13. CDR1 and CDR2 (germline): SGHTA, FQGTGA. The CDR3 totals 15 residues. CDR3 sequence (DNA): TGTGCCAGCAGCTCCGGGACTAGCGCGAACTCTCGACAGTTCTTC. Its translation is CASSSGTSANSRQFF.

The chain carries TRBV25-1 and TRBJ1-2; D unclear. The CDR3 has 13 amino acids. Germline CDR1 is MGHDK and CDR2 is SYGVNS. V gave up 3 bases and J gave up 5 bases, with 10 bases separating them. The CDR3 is CASSDSGGYGYTF. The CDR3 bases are TGTGCCAGCAGTGACTCGGGCGGGTATGGCTACACCTTC.

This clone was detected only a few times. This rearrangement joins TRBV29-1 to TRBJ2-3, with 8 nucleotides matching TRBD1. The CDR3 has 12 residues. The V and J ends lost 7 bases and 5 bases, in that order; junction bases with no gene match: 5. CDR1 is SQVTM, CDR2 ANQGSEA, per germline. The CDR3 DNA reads TGCAGCGCCGGGACAGGTGGAGATACGCAGTATTTT. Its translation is CSAGTGGDTQYF.

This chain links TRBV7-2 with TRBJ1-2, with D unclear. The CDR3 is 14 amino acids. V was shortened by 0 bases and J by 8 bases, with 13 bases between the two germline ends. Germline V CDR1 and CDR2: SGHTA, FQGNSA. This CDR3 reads CASSLAPPRTGYTF. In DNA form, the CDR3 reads TGTGCCAGCAGCTTAGCCCCCCCGAGAACAGGCTACACCTTC.

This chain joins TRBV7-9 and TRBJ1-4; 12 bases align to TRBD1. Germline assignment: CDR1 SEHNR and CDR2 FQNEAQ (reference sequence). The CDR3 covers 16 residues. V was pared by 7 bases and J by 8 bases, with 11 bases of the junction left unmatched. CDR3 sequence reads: CASTLGQGAVEEKLFF. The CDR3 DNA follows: TGTGCCAGCACTTTGGGACAGGGGGCGGTAGAGGAAAAACTGTTTTTT.

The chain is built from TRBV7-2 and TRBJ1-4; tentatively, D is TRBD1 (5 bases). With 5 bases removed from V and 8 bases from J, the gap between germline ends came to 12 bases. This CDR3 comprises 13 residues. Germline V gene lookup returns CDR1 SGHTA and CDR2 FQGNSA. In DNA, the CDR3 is TGTGCCAGCAGCCGTGGGACGGGGGAAAAACTGTTTTTT. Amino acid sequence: CASSRGTGEKLFF.

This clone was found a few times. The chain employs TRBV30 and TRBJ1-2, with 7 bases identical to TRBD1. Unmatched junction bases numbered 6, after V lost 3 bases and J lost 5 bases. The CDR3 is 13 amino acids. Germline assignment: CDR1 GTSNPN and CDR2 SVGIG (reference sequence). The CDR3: CAWRAGTAYGYTF. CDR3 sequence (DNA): TGTGCCTGGAGAGCGGGGACAGCTTATGGCTACACCTTC.

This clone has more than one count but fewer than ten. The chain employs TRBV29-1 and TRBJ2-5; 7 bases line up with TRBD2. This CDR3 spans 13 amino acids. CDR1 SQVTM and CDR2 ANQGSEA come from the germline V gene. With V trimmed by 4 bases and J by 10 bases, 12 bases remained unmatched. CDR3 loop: CSVGDYRRADQYF. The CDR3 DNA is TGCAGCGTTGGGGACTACCGACGGGCGGACCAGTACTTC.

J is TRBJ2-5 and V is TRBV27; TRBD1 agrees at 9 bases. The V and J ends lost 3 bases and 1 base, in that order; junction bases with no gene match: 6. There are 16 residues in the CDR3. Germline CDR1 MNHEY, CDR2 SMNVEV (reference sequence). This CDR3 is CASSFRDRERQETQYF. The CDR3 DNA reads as TGTGCCAGCAGTTTTAGGGACAGGGAGCGCCAAGAGACCCAGTACTTC.

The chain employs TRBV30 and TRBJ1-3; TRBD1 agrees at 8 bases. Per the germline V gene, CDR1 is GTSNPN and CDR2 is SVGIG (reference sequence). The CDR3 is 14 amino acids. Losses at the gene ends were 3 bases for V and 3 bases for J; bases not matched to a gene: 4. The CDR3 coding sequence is TGTGCCTGGAGCCGACAGGGGAATGGAAACACCATATATTTT. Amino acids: CAWSRQGNGNTIYF. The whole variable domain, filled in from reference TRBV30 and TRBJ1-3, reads SQTIHQWPATLVQPVGSPLSLECTVEGTSNPNLYWYRQAAGRGLQLLFYSVGIGQISSEVPQNLSASRPQDRQFILSSKKLLLSDSGFYLCAWSRQGNGNTIYFGEGSWLTVV.

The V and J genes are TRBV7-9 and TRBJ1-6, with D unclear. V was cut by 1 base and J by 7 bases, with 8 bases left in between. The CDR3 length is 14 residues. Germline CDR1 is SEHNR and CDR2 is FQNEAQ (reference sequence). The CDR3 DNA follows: TGTGCCAGCAGCTTAGTCGACGGAAATTCACCCCTCCACTTT. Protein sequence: CASSLVDGNSPLHF.

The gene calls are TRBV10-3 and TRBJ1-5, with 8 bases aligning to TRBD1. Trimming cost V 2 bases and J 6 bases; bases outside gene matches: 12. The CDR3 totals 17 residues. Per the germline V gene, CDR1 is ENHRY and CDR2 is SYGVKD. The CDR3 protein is CAISEGGQGAFSQPQHF. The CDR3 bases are TGTGCCATCAGTGAGGGCGGCCAGGGGGCCTTTAGTCAGCCCCAGCATTTT.

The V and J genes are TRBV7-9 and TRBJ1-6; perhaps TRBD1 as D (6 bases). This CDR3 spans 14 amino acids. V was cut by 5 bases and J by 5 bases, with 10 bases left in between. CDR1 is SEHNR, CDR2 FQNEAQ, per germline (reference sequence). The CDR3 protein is CASSTTGNNSPLHF. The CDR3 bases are TGTGCCAGCAGCACCACAGGGAATAATTCACCCCTCCACTTT.

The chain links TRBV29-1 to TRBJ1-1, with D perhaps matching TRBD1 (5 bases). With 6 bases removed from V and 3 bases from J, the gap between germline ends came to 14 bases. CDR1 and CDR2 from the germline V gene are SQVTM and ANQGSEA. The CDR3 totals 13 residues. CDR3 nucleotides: TGCAGCGTCAGGAGTAAACAGGACACTGAAGCTTTCTTT. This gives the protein CSVRSKQDTEAFF.

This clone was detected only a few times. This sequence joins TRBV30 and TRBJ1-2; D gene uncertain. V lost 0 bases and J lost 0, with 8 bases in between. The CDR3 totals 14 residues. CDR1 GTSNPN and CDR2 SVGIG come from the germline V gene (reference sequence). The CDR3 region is CAWSVPGTNYGYTF. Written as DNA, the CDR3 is TGTGCCTGGAGTGTACCCGGGACTAACTATGGCTACACCTTC.

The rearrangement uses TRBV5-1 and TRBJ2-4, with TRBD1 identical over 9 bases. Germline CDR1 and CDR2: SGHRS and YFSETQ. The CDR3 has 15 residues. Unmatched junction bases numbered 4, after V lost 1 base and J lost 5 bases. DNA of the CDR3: TGCGCCAGCAGCTTGTGGGACAGGGAGCAAAACATTCAGTACTTC. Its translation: CASSLWDREQNIQYF.

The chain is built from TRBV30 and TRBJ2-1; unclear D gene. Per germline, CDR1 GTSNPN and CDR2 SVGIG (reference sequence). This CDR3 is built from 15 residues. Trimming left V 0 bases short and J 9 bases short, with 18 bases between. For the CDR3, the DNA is TGTGCCTGGAGTGTAGGCTTAGGGCCCACTACTGAGCAGTTCTTC. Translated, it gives CAWSVGLGPTTEQFF.

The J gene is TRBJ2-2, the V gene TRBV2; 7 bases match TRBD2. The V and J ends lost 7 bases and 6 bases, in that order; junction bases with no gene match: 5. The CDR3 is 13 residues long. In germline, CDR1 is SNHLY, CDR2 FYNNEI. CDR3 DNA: TGTGCCAGCATCTGGGAGGGTGCCGGGGAGCTGTTTTTT. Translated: CASIWEGAGELFF. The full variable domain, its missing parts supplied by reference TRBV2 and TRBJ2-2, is EPEVTQTPSHQVTQMGQEVILRCVPISNHLYFYWYRQILGQKVEFLVSFYNNEISEKSEIFDDQFSVERPDGSNFTLKIRSTKLEDSAMYFCASIWEGAGELFFGEGSRLTVL.

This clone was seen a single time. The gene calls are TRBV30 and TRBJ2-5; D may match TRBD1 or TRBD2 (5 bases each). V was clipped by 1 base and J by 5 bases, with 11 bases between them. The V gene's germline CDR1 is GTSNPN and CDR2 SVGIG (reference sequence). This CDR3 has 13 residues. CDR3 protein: CAWSGVWGETQYF. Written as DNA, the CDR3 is TGTGCCTGGAGTGGAGTTTGGGGGGAGACCCAGTACTTC.

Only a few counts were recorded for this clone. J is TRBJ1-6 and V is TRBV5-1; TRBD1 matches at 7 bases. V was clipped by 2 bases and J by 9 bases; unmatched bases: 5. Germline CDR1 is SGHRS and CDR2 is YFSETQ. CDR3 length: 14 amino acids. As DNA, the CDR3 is TGCGCCAGCAGCTTAACAGGGGAATCTTCACCCCTCCACTTT. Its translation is CASSLTGESSPLHF. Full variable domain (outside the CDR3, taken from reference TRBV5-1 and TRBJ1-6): KAGVTQTPRYLIKTRGQQVTLSCSPISGHRSVSWYQQTPGQGLQFLFEYFSETQRNKGNFPGRFSGRQFSNSRSEMNVSTLELGDSALYLCASSLTGESSPLHFGNGTRLTVT.

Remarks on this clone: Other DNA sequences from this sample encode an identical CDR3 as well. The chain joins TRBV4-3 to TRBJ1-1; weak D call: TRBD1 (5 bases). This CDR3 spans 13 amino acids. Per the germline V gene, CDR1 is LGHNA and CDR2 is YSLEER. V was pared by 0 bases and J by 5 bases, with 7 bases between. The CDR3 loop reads CASSQERGTEAFF. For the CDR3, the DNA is TGCGCCAGCAGCCAAGAAAGGGGAACTGAAGCTTTCTTT.

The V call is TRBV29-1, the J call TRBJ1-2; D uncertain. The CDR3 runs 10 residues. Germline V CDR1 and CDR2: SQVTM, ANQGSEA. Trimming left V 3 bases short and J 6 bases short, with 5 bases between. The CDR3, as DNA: TGCAGCGTTGATCAAAATGGCTACACCTTC. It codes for CSVDQNGYTF.

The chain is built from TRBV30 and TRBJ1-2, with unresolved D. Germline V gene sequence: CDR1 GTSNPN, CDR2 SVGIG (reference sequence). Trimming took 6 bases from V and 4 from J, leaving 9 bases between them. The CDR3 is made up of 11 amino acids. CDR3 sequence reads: CACLLFYGYTF. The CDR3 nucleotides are TGTGCCTGTCTGCTATTCTATGGCTACACCTTC.

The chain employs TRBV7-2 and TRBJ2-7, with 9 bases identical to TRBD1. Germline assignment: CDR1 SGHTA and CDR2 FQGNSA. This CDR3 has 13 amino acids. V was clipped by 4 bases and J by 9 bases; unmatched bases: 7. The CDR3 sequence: CASSSNTGGWQYF. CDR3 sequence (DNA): TGTGCCAGCAGCTCTAATACAGGGGGCTGGCAGTACTTC.

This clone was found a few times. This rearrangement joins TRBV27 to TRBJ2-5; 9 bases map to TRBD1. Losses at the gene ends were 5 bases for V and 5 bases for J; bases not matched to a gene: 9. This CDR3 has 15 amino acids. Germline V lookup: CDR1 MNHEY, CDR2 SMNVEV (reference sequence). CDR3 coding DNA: TGTGCCAGCAGTACCTGGGGACAGGGTGGCGAGACCCAGTACTTC. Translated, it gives CASSTWGQGGETQYF.

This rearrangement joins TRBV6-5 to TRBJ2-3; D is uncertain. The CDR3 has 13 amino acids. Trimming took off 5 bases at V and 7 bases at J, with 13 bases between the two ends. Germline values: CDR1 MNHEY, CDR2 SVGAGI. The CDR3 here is CASSLTLQNTQYF. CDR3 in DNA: TGTGCCAGCAGTCTGACTCTCCAAAATACGCAGTATTTT.

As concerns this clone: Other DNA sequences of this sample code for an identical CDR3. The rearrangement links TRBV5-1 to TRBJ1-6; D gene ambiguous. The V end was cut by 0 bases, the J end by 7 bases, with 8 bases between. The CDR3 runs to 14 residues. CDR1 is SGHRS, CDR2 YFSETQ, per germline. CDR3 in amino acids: CASSLGRNNSPLHF. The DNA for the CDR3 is TGCGCCAGCAGCTTGGGGCGGAACAATTCACCCCTCCACTTT.

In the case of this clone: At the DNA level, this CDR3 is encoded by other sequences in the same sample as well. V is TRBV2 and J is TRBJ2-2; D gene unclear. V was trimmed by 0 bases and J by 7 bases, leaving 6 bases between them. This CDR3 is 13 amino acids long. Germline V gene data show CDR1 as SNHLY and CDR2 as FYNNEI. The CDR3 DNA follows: TGTGCCAGCAGTGAAGCGCGAGGCGGGGAGCTGTTTTTT. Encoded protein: CASSEARGGELFF.